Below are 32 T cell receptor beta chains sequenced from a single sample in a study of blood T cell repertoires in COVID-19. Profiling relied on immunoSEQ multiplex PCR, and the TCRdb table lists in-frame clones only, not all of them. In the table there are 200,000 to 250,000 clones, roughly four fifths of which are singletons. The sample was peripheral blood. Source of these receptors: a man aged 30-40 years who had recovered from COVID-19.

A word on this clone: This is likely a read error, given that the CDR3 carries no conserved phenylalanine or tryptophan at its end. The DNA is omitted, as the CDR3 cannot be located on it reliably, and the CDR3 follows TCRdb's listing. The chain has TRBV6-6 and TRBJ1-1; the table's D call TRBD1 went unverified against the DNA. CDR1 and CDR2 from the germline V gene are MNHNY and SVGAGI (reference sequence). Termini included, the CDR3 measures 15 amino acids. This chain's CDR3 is CASSQNPPRGAIPTR.

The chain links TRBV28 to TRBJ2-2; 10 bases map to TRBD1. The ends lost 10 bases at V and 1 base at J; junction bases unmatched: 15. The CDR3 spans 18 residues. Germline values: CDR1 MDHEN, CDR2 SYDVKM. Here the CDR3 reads CATGGTGAYFQNTGELFF. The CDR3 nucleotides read TGTGCCACCGGAGGGACAGGGGCCTATTTCCAGAACACCGGGGAGCTGTTTTTT.

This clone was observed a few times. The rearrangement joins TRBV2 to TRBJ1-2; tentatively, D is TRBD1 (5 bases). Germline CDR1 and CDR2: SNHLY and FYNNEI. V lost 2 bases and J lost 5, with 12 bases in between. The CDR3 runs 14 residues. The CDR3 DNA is TGTGCCAGCAGTGAAAAGGAGGGGCGGTATGGCTACACCTTC. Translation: CASSEKEGRYGYTF.

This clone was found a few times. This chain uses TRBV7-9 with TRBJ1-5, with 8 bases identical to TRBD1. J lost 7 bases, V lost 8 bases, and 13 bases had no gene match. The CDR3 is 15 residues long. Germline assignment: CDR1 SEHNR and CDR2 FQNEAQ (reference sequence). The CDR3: CASQSGQGHQQPQHF. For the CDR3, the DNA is TGTGCCAGCCAATCTGGACAGGGACACCAACAGCCCCAGCATTTT.

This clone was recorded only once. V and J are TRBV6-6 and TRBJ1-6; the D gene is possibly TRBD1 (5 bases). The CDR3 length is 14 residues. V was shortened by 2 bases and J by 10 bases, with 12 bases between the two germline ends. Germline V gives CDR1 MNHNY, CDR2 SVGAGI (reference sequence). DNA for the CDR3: TGTGCCAGCAGTTACGTCAGGGAGGACTCACCCCTCCACTTT. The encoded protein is CASSYVREDSPLHF.

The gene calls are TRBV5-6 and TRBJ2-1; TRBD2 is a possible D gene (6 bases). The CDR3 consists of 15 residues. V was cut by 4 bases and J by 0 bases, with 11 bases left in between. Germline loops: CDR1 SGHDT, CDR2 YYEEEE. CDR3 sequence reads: CASSRDWSSYNEQFF. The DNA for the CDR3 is TGTGCCAGCAGCCGGGACTGGAGCTCCTACAATGAGCAGTTCTTC.

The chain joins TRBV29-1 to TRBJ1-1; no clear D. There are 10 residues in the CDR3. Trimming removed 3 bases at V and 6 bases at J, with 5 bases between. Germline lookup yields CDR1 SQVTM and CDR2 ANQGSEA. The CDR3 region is CSVDQAEAFF. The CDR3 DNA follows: TGCAGCGTTGACCAGGCTGAAGCTTTCTTT. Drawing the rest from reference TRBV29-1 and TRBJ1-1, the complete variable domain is SAVISQKPSRDICQRGTSLTIQCQVDSQVTMMFWYRQQPGQSLTLIATANQGSEATYESGFVIDKFPISRPNLTFSTLTVSNMSPEDSSIYLCSVDQAEAFFGQGTRLTVV.

This CDR3 is CASSLQGVQDTQYF. The DNA of the CDR3 is TGTGCCAGCAGTCTACAGGGGGTTCAAGATACGCAGTATTTT. The chain combines TRBV28 with TRBJ2-3, with 8 bases identical to TRBD1. The CDR3 consists of 14 residues. V was clipped by 5 bases and J by 5 bases; unmatched bases: 6. The germline CDR1 and CDR2 sequences are MDHEN and SYDVKM.

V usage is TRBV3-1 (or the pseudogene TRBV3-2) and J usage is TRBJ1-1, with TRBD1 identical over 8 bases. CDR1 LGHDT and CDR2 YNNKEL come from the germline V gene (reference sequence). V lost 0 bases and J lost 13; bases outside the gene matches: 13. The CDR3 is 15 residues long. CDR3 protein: CASSQEPRQGSLDFF. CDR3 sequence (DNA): TGTGCCAGCAGCCAAGAGCCCAGACAGGGGTCGCTTGATTTCTTT.

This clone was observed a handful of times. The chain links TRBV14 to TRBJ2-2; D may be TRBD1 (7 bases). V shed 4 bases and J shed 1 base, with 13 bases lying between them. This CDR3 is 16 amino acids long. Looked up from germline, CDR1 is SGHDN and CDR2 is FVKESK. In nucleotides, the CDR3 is TGTGCCAGCAGCCCATACAGGGGACTGAACACCGGGGAGCTGTTTTTT. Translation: CASSPYRGLNTGELFF. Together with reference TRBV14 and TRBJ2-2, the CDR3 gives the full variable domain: EAGVTQFPSHSVIEKGQTVTLRCDPISGHDNLYWYRRVMGKEIKFLLHFVKESKQDESGMPNNRFLAERTGGTYSTLKVQPAELEDSGVYFCASSPYRGLNTGELFFGEGSRLTVL.

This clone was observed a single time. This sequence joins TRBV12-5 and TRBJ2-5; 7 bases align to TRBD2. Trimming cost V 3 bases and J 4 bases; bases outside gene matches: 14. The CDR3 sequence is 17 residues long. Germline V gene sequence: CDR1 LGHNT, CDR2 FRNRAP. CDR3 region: CASGFGIRTSGSETQYF. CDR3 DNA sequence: TGTGCTAGTGGTTTTGGTATTAGGACTAGTGGGTCAGAGACCCAGTACTTC.

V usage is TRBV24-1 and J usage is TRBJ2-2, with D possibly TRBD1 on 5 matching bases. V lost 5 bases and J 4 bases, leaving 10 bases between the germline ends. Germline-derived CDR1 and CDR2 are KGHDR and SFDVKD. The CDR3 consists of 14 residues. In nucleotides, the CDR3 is TGTGCCACCAGTGGGCAGGGCGGCACCGGGGAGCTGTTTTTT. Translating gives CATSGQGGTGELFF.

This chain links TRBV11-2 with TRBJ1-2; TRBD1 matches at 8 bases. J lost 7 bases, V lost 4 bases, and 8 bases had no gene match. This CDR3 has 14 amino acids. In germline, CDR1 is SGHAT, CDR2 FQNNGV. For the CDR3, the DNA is TGTGCCAGCAGCTCACGGACAGGGTGGTCTGGCTACACCTTC. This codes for CASSSRTGWSGYTF.

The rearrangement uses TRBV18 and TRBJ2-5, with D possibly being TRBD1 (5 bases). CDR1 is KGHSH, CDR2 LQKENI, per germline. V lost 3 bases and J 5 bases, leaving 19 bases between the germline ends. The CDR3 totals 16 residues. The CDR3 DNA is TGTGCCAGCTCACCCTTCCGATTAGGGGTTGGGGAGACCCAGTACTTC. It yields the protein CASSPFRLGVGETQYF.

CDR3 sequence: CAISESEETQYF. The CDR3 DNA follows: TGTGCCATCAGTGAGTCCGAGGAGACCCAGTACTTC. The chain recombines TRBV10-3 with TRBJ2-5; D is unclear. V gave up 0 bases and J gave up 5 bases, with 4 bases separating them. In germline, CDR1 is ENHRY, CDR2 SYGVKD. The CDR3 runs 12 residues.

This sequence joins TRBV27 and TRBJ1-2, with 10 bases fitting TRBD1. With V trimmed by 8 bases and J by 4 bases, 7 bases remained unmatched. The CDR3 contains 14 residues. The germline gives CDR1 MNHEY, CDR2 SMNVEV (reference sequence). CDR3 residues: CASPGDRGIYGYTF. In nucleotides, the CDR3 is TGTGCCAGCCCGGGGGACAGGGGAATCTATGGCTACACCTTC.

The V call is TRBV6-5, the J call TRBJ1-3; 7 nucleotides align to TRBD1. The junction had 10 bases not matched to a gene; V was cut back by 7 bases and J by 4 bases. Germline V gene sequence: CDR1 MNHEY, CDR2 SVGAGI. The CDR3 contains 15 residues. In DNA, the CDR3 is TGTGCCAGCAATTCTGGACAGGCAGGGGGAAACACCATATATTTT. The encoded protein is CASNSGQAGGNTIYF.

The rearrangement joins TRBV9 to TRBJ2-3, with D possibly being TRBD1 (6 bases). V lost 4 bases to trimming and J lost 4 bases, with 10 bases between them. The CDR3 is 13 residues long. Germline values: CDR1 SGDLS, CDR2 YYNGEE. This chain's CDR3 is CASSIQGSDTQYF. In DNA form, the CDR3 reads TGTGCCAGCAGCATACAGGGCTCAGATACGCAGTATTTT.

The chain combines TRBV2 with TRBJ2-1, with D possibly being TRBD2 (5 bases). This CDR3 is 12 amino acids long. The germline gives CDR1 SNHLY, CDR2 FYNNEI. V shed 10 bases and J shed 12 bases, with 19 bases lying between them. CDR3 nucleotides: TGTGCCACTAACGCAAGGAAAGGAGGGCAGTTCTTC. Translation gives CATNARKGGQFF.

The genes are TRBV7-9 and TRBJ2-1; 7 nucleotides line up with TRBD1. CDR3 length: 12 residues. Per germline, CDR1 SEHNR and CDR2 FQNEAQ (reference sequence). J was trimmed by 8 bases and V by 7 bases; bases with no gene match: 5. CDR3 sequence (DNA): TGTGCCAGCACTCGAACAGGGGATGAGCAGTTCTTC. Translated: CASTRTGDEQFF.

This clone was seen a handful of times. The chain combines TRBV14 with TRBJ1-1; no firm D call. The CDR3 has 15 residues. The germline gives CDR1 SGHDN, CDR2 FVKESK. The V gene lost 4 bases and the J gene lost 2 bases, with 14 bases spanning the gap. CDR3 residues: CASSPYLAGNTEAFF. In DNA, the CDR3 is TGTGCCAGCAGCCCTTACCTGGCAGGTAACACTGAAGCTTTCTTT.

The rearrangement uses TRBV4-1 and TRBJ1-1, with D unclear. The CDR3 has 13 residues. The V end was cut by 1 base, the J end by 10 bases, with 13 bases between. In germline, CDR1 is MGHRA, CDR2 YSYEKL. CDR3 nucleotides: TGCGCCAGCAGCCAAGTGGGCGAGTTATTAGCTTTCTTT. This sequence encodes CASSQVGELLAFF.

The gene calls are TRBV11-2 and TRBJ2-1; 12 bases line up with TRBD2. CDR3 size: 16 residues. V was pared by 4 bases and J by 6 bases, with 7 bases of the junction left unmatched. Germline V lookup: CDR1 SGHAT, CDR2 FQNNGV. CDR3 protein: CASSSGTSGGINEQFF. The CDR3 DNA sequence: TGTGCCAGCAGCTCTGGAACTAGCGGGGGGATCAATGAGCAGTTCTTC. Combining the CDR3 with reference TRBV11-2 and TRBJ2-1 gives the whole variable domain EAGVAQSPRYKIIEKRQSVAFWCNPISGHATLYWYQQILGQGPKLLIQFQNNGVVDDSQLPKDRFSAERLKGVDSTLKIQPAKLEDSAVYLCASSSGTSGGINEQFFGPGTRLTVL.

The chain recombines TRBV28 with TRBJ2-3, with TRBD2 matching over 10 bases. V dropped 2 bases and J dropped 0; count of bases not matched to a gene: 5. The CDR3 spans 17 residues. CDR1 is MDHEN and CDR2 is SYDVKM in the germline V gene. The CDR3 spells CASSLILAGSSTDTQYF. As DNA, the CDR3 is TGTGCCAGCAGTTTAATACTAGCGGGGTCAAGCACAGATACGCAGTATTTT.

The CDR3 DNA reads TGTGCCAGCAGCCCCTCCGCACTGCATAATGAAAAACTGTTTTTT. Its protein is CASSPSALHNEKLFF. V is TRBV16 and J is TRBJ1-4; D unresolved. Germline CDR1 KGHSY, CDR2 FQNENV. This CDR3 comprises 15 residues. Trimming took 4 bases from V and 4 from J, leaving 13 bases between them.

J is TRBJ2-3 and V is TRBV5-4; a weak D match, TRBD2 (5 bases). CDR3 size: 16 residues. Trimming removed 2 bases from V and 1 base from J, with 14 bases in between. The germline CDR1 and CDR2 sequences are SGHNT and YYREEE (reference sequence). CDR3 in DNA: TGTGCCAGCAGCTTTAGGGTGGGAGTCGGCACAGATACGCAGTATTTT. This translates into CASSFRVGVGTDTQYF.

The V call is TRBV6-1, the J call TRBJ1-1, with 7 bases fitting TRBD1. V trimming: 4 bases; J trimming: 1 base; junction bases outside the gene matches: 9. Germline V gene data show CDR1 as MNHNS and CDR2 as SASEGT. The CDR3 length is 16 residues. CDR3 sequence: CASSGDPGQRNTEAFF. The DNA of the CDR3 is TGTGCCAGCAGTGGTGACCCGGGACAGAGGAACACTGAAGCTTTCTTT.

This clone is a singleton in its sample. The CDR3 DNA reads as TGTGCCAGCACCCGACAGGGAGGCACTGAAGCTTTCTTT. Its protein product is CASTRQGGTEAFF. The V and J genes are TRBV6-5 and TRBJ1-1; TRBD1 matches 7 bases. This CDR3 comprises 13 residues. Germline CDR1 MNHEY, CDR2 SVGAGI. The V and J ends lost 7 bases and 4 bases, in that order; junction bases with no gene match: 6.

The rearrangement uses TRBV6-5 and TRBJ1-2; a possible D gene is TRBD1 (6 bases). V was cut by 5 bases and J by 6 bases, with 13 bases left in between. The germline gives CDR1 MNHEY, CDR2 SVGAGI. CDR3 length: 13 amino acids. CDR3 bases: TGTGCCAGCAGTCCGACAGGTCTCAATGGCTACACCTTC. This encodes CASSPTGLNGYTF.

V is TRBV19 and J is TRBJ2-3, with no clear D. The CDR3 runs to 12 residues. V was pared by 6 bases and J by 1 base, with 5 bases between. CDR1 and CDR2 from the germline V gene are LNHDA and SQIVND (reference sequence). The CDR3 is CASSPGTDTQYF. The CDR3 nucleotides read TGTGCCAGTAGCCCGGGCACAGATACGCAGTATTTT. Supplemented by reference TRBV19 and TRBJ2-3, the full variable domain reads DGGITQSPKYLFRKEGQNVTLSCEQNLNHDAMYWYRQDPGQGLRLIYYSQIVNDFQKGDIAEGYSVSREKKESFPLTVTSAQKNPTAFYLCASSPGTDTQYFGPGTRLTVL.

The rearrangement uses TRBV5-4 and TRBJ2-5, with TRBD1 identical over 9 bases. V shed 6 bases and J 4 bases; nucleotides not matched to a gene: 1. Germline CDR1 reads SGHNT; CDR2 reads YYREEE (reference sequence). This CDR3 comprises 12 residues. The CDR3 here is CASTDRGETQYF. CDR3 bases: TGTGCCAGCACGGACAGGGGAGAGACCCAGTACTTC.

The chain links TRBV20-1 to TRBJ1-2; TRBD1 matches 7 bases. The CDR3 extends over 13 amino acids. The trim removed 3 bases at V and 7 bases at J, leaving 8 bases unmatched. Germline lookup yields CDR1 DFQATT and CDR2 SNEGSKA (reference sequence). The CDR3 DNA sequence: TGCAGTGCTAGTCCTACAGGGGATGGTGGCTACACCTTC. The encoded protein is CSASPTGDGGYTF.